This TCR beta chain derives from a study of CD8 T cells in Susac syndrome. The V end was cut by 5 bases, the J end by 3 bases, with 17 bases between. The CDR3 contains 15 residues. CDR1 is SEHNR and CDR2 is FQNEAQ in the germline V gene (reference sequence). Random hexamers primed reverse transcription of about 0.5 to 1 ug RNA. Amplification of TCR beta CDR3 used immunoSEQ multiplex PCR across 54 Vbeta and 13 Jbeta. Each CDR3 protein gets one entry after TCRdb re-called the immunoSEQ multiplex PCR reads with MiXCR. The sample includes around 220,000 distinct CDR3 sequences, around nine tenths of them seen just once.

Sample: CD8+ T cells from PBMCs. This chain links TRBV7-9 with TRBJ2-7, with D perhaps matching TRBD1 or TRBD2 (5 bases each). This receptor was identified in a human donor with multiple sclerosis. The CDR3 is CASSTRDRPGYEQYF. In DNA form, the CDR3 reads TGTGCCAGCAGCACACGGGACCGTCCCGGCTACGAGCAGTACTTC.